Listed below are T cell receptor beta chains from one sample, sequenced in a study of cytomegalovirus exposure and HLA in healthy donors. Data came from immunoSEQ multiplex PCR; TCRdb stores just in-frame clones and leaves some out. The sample records 90,000 or so clones, over 65% being singletons. The source material was PBMCs. All receptors derive from a man aged 45-65 years in good health and CMV-seronegative. Both conserved end residues are part of each CDR3. A D gene is named only where the DNA matches it firmly. The size of a clone is reported for some rows only, either as once, few or many, or as a class for expanded clones.

NA,TRBD2,TRBJ2-3,TRBV25-1,TGTGCCAGCAGTGACCCTAGCGGGAGCAAAACAGATACGCAGTATTTT,CASSDPSGSKTDTQYF
NA,NA,TRBJ1-1,TRBV29-1,TGCAGCGTTGAGGGGACAAACGTGAACACTGAAGCTTTCTTT,CSVEGTNVNTEAFF
NA,NA,TRBJ2-3,TRBV7-7,TGTGCTAGCAGCTTAACACTGCCAGGAACGCAGTATTTT,CASSLTLPGTQYF
once,TRBD2,TRBJ2-1,TRBV7-9,TGTGCAGAAACTACTAGCGGGAACTTCAATGAGCAGTTCTTC,CAETTSGNFNEQFF
once,TRBD2,TRBJ2-2,TRBV5-1,TGCGCCAGCAGCTTGGGGACTAGCGGATACACCGGGGAGCTGTTTTTT,CASSLGTSGYTGELFF
few,NA,TRBJ2-7,TRBV4-3,TGCGCCAGCAGCCAAGCCTCAGCGGATGGAGCCTACGAGCAGTACTTC,CASSQASADGAYEQYF
NA,TRBD2,TRBJ2-7,TRBV5-1,TGCGCCAGCAGCATTGCTGGGACTAGCGCGGGAGAGCAGTACTTC,CASSIAGTSAGEQYF
NA,TRBD2,TRBJ2-3,TRBV5-1,TGCGCCAGCAGCCCCCATACATCTGGACTAGCGACAGATACGCAGTATTTT,CASSPHTSGLATDTQYF
NA,NA,TRBJ2-7,TRBV27,TGTGCCAGCAGCCGTTACGTGGGCCCCTACGAGCAGTACTTC,CASSRYVGPYEQYF
NA,TRBD2,TRBJ2-1,TRBV18,TGTGCCAGCTCACCGCAACTAGCGGGAGCAGGCAATGAGCAGTTCTTC,CASSPQLAGAGNEQFF
NA,TRBD2,TRBJ2-1,TRBV4-1,TGCGCCAGCAGCCAAGAACCTAGCGGTTACAATGAGCAGTTCTTC,CASSQEPSGYNEQFF
NA,TRBD1,TRBJ1-5,TRBV18,TGTGCCAGCTCACCGGGACAGGGTAATCAGCCCCAGCATTTT,CASSPGQGNQPQHF